This is a list of T cell receptor beta chains from one sample in a study of T cell responses to AZD1222 COVID-19 vaccine. Libraries were prepared by immunoSEQ multiplex PCR; TCRdb keeps only in-frame clonotypes and omits some of them. The data show around 120,000 clones, 92% seen once. Sequencing used peripheral blood, obtained on day 0 of AZD1222 vaccination. The source of these receptors is an adult in good health. Both conserved end residues are part of each CDR3. Each record gives: CDR3 protein, CDR3 DNA, clone size, J gene, D gene, V gene. The D gene is left open where the match is weak. Part of the rows lack a size; the others show once, few, many or a class for expanded clones.

CATSDPREPYTGELFF | TGTGCCACCAGTGATCCCCGGGAGCCCTACACCGGGGAGCTGTTTTTT | - | TRBJ2-2 | - | TRBV24-1
CASSYGESQPQHF | TGTGCCAGCAGTTATGGAGAGAGTCAGCCCCAGCATTTT | - | TRBJ1-5 | - | TRBV6-1
CASSSFEEGSKNGYTF | TGTGCCAGCAGCTCGTTCGAGGAGGGCTCCAAGAATGGCTACACCTTC | - | TRBJ1-2 | - | TRBV7-9
CASSYASGTSGRANTGELFF | TGTGCCAGCAGTTACGCGTCCGGGACTAGCGGGAGGGCGAACACCGGGGAGCTGTTTTTT | - | TRBJ2-2 | TRBD2 | TRBV6-2/TRBV6-3
CASSRHESGEQFF | TGTGCCAGCAGCAGACACGAGTCGGGTGAGCAGTTCTTC | - | TRBJ2-1 | - | TRBV28
CASSTTGTSSSPLHF | TGTGCCAGCAGTACGACAGGGACTAGTAGTTCACCCCTCCACTTT | - | TRBJ1-6 | TRBD1 | TRBV6-5
CASSLDTWDAYNEQFF | TGTGCCAGCAGCTTGGATACGTGGGATGCCTACAATGAGCAGTTCTTC | large | TRBJ2-1 | - | TRBV5-8
CASSFSRGADTIYF | TGTGCCAGCAGTTTTAGTAGGGGCGCGGACACCATATATTTT | - | TRBJ1-3 | - | TRBV6-5
CASSYSTGTGGYEQFF | TGTGCCAGCAGTTACTCCACCGGGACAGGGGGCTATGAGCAGTTCTTC | - | TRBJ2-1 | TRBD1 | TRBV6-5
CASSQDSLAGGLLNEQFF | TGTGCCAGCAGCCAAGATAGCCTAGCGGGGGGGCTTCTCAATGAGCAGTTCTTC | - | TRBJ2-1 | TRBD2 | TRBV4-2
CASSLTQNTEAFF | TGCGCCAGCAGCCTGACACAGAACACTGAAGCTTTCTTT | - | TRBJ1-1 | - | TRBV4-3
CASSQGVQPQHF | TGTGCCAGCAGCCAGGGGGTTCAGCCCCAGCATTTT | - | TRBJ1-5 | TRBD1 | TRBV7-9
CASSQDRASGYNEQFF | TGCGCCAGCAGCCAAGATAGGGCTAGCGGCTACAATGAGCAGTTCTTC | - | TRBJ2-1 | TRBD2 | TRBV4-3
CASSFRDRVASITF | TGTGCCAGCAGCTTCCGGGACAGGGTTGCCTCTATTACCTTC | - | TRBJ2-7 | TRBD1 | TRBV5-6
CASSVLAVVGGYNEQFF | TGCGCCAGCAGTGTGTTAGCGGTGGTCGGTGGGTACAATGAGCAGTTCTTC | - | TRBJ2-1 | - | TRBV10-1
CASSIQAGPLREQYF | TGTGCCAGTAGTATCCAAGCGGGCCCTCTACGAGAGCAGTACTTC | - | TRBJ2-7 | - | TRBV19
CASTSGRVEQYF | TGTGCCAGCACCTCCGGGAGGGTCGAGCAGTACTTC | - | TRBJ2-7 | TRBD2 | TRBV11-2
CAWSRDRGQGVPEAFF | TGTGCCTGGAGTCGGGACCGGGGACAGGGGGTCCCTGAAGCTTTCTTT | - | TRBJ1-1 | TRBD1 | TRBV30
CASSLAAGGTGNTIYF | TGTGCCAGCAGTTTAGCGGCAGGGGGCACTGGAAACACCATATATTTT | - | TRBJ1-3 | TRBD1 | TRBV28
CASDDRGENIQYF | TGTGCCAGTGATGACAGGGGTGAAAACATTCAGTACTTC | - | TRBJ2-4 | TRBD1 | TRBV19
CASSWDPISYEQYF | TGTGCCAGCAGTTGGGATCCCATTTCCTACGAGCAGTACTTC | - | TRBJ2-7 | - | TRBV7-2
CASSLNGGADTQYF | TGTGCCAGCAGTTTAAACGGGGGGGCGGATACGCAGTATTTT | - | TRBJ2-3 | TRBD2 | TRBV27
CASSIQRRGIGNTIYF | TGTGCCAGTAGTATTCAGCGGCGGGGGATAGGAAACACCATATATTTT | - | TRBJ1-3 | - | TRBV19
CASSPRTVVNTEAFF | TGTGCCAGCAGCCCGCGGACGGTAGTGAACACTGAAGCTTTCTTT | - | TRBJ1-1 | - | TRBV3-1/TRBV3-2
CASQKGVEGSPLHF | TGTGCCAGTCAAAAAGGGGTTGAGGGTTCACCCCTCCACTTT | - | TRBJ1-6 | - | TRBV19
CASGPGQFNSPLHF | TGTGCTAGTGGCCCAGGACAGTTTAATTCACCCCTCCACTTT | - | TRBJ1-6 | - | TRBV12-5
CASSQAGSTDTQYF | TGTGCCAGCAGTCAGGCGGGGAGCACAGATACGCAGTATTTT | - | TRBJ2-3 | - | TRBV6-2/TRBV6-3
CASSPLAPRDSPLHF | TGTGCCAGCTCACCTTTGGCTCCCCGGGATTCACCCCTCCACTTT | - | TRBJ1-6 | - | TRBV18
CASSPRMDRGPDTEAFF | TGTGCCAGCTCACCACGGATGGACAGGGGGCCGGACACTGAAGCTTTCTTT | - | TRBJ1-1 | TRBD1 | TRBV18
CAWNVGFYGYTF | TGTGCCTGGAACGTGGGATTCTATGGCTACACCTTC | once | TRBJ1-2 | - | TRBV30
CASRTRDRGLYEQYF | TGTGCCAGCAGGACCCGGGACAGGGGGCTCTACGAGCAGTACTTC | - | TRBJ2-7 | TRBD1 | TRBV28
CASSHPIRGNEKLFF | TGCGCCAGCAGCCACCCGATTAGGGGGAATGAAAAACTGTTTTTT | - | TRBJ1-4 | - | TRBV4-1
CASSPKIGGGTEAFF | TGCGCCAGCAGCCCAAAAATTGGGGGGGGAACTGAAGCTTTCTTT | - | TRBJ1-1 | - | TRBV4-3
CASSSGQGGNTEAFF | TGTGCCAGCAGCTCAGGACAGGGGGGGAACACTGAAGCTTTCTTT | - | TRBJ1-1 | TRBD1 | TRBV13
CASRQRYRSYNEQFF | TGTGCCAGCAGACAACGTTATCGGTCCTACAATGAGCAGTTCTTC | - | TRBJ2-1 | - | TRBV5-4
CAWSGAAGLTDTQYF | TGTGCCTGGAGTGGGGCAGCGGGACTCACAGATACGCAGTATTTT | - | TRBJ2-3 | TRBD2 | TRBV30